This entry is about one TCR beta chain. The source of the sample is a study of blood T cells in healthy people across ages. Each sample provided at least 5 micrograms of extracted total RNA. The CDR3 extends over 17 amino acids. CDR1 is MDHEN and CDR2 is SYDVKM in the germline V gene. Trimming removed 5 bases from V and 0 bases from J, with 17 bases in between. PCR was performed a second time for about 7 to 11 cycles using a sample-barcoded 5' primer and a J-beta primer mix. One entry per CDR3 protein, called by TCRdb with MiXCR from the 5' RACE reads. Seen here are hundreds of thousands of distinct CDR3 sequences, roughly 40% observed once, and the top ten hold 10% to 15%.

Sample: blood. The source of this sequence is a man aged 18 to 29 in good health. The V and J genes are TRBV28 and TRBJ2-4, with D possibly being TRBD1 (5 bases). The CDR3 sequence is CASSDPEGAVAKNIQYF. In DNA, the CDR3 is TGTGCCAGCAGTGACCCCGAAGGGGCAGTAGCCAAAAACATTCAGTACTTC.